The sequence of this TCR beta chain was determined in a study of blood T cell repertoires in COVID-19. TCRdb keeps only in-frame clones here, not all; method: immunoSEQ multiplex PCR. This sample has around 180,000 clones, with 84% found just once. The sample comprised PBMCs or T cells enriched from blood (not recorded which). The sequence was obtained from a man aged 50-60 years who had recovered from COVID-19.

The CDR3 loop is CASSLGAWGVYNEQFF. The DNA of the CDR3 is TGTGCCAGCAGCTTAGGTGCATGGGGGGTCTACAATGAGCAGTTCTTC. The gene calls are TRBV7-2 and TRBJ2-1; perhaps TRBD2 as D (6 bases). V lost 1 base and J lost 3, with 13 bases in between. CDR1 is SGHTA and CDR2 is FQGNSA in the germline V gene. The CDR3 contains 16 residues.